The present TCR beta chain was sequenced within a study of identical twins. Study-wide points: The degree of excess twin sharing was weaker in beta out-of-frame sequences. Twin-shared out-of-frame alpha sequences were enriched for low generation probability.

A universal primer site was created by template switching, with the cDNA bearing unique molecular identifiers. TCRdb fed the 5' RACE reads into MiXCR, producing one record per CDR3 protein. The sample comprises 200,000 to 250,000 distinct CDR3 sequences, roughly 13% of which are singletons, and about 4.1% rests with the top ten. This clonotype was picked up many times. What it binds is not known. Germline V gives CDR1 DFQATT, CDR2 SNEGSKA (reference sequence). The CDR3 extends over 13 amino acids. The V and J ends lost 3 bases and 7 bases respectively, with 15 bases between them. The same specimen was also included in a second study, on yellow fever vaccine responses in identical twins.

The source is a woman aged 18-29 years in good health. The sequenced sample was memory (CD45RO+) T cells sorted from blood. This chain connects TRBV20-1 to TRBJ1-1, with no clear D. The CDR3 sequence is CSARTDRVVEAFF. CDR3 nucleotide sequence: TGCAGTGCTAGGACCGACCGTGTGGTTGAAGCTTTCTTT.